This T cell receptor (beta chain) was observed in a study of CD8 T cells in ankylosing spondylitis. The table lists this clonotype with a few counts. Its antigen is not known. The CDR3 has 17 residues. The J segment lost 6 bases and the V segment lost 2 bases, leaving 9 bases of the junction unmatched. TCRdb fed the 5' RACE reads into MiXCR, producing one record per CDR3 protein. The sample holds roughly 440,000 distinct CDR3 sequences; approximately 17% are singletons and the top ten take 1%. Study-level findings and limits: A motif of roughly eight highly homologous TCR beta variants was seen as apparently characteristic of ankylosing spondylitis blood. Reportedly, disease-linked clones are significantly enriched in ankylosing spondylitis patients' matched synovial fluid. Disease-linked clones had a CD8+ phenotype and relatively low frequency in peripheral blood.

This rearrangement joins TRBV12-3 or TRBV12-4 to TRBJ1-6, with 8 bases matching TRBD1. The specimen sequenced was blood, either unsorted or a sorted T cell fraction (not recorded which). The receptor was isolated from a male donor with ankylosing spondylitis. The chain's CDR3 is CASSLRTGTTLNSPLHF. The DNA for the CDR3 is TGTGCCAGCAGTTTAAGGACAGGGACGACCCTTAATTCACCCCTCCACTTT.